This T cell receptor beta chain was identified during a study of CD8+CD57+ T cells in acquired aplastic anemia. At the level of the study: Sorted CD4+ plus CD8+ cells gave DNA averaging about 3.2 ug.

Germline CDR1 and CDR2: LNHNV and YYDKDF (reference sequence). The CDR3 contains 20 residues. Losses at the gene ends were 0 bases for V and 4 bases for J; bases not matched to a gene: 15. According to the study, genomic DNA was the template for TCR beta VDJ and CDR3 profiling. TCRdb reanalysed the reads using MiXCR and keeps one entry per CDR3 protein. The sample has roughly 160,000 distinct CDR3 sequences; around 60% are singletons. The sequence came from a human donor in good health. The V call is TRBV15, the J call TRBJ2-2; 9 bases fit TRBD2. The sample consisted of sorted CD4+, CD8+, or CD8+CD57+ T cells (not recorded which) from PBMCs. The CDR3 protein is CATSRDKRGFGLAFTGELFF. The CDR3 region has the DNA TGTGCCACCAGCAGAGATAAACGTGGGTTCGGACTAGCGTTCACCGGGGAGCTGTTTTTT.